This entry is about one T cell receptor beta chain. Its antigen remains unidentified. With 2 bases clipped from V and 7 bases from J, the junction kept 12 bases outside the gene matches. The germline V gene has CDR1 MNHEY and CDR2 SMNVEV (reference sequence). The CDR3 has 16 residues. This record belongs to a study of cytomegalovirus exposure and HLA in healthy donors. Study-level findings and limits: The analysis excluded some indistinguishable V segments, including TRBV6-2 and TRBV6-3. The study put some 150 TCR beta chains on its list as cytomegalovirus-associated. Later analysis identified 15,000 to 20,000 TCR beta sequences associated with HLA alleles, using a false discovery rate threshold of 0.05.

Use of 60 Vbeta and 13 Jbeta primers characterized the PCR. Sequencing used immunoSEQ multiplex PCR; TCRdb keeps in-frame clones, though not all of them. The profile shows 110,000 or so clones, approximately 70% of them singletons. V is TRBV27 and J is TRBJ2-7, with 9 nucleotides matching TRBD1. This clonotype was obtained from a man aged 30 to 45 in good health and CMV-seronegative. The material sequenced was PBMCs. CDR3: CASSLTPGTGTGEQYF. In nucleotides, the CDR3 is TGTGCCAGCAGTTTAACCCCTGGGACAGGGACGGGGGAGCAGTACTTC.